This T cell receptor beta chain was recorded in a study of patients and donors after allogeneic stem cell transplantation. The germline gives CDR1 SGHRS, CDR2 YFSETQ. Trimming took 3 bases from V and 7 from J, leaving 19 bases between them. The CDR3 contains 15 residues. Via MiXCR, TCRdb re-called the RT-PCR reads, giving one row per CDR3 protein. The sample yields 200,000 to 250,000 distinct CDR3 sequences, roughly an eighth seen once. This clonotype was recorded a few times. The clonotype comes from a human donor who was either an allogeneic HSCT recipient or a stem cell or donor lymphocyte infusion donor (not recorded which). It is not recorded whose cells these are; they may come from a transplant donor. The sequenced sample was blood, either unsorted or a sorted T cell fraction (not recorded which). This chain uses TRBV5-1 with TRBJ1-2; TRBD1 might be the D (6 bases). The CDR3 region is CASSSSGQIQGGYTF. For the CDR3, the DNA is TGCGCCAGCAGCTCTAGCGGACAGATACAAGGTGGCTACACCTTC. Together with reference TRBV5-1 and TRBJ1-2, the CDR3 gives the full variable domain: KAGVTQTPRYLIKTRGQQVTLSCSPISGHRSVSWYQQTPGQGLQFLFEYFSETQRNKGNFPGRFSGRQFSNSRSEMNVSTLELGDSALYLCASSSSGQIQGGYTFGSGTRLTVV.